This entry concerns a single T cell receptor beta chain. Antigen specificity is unknown. The repertoire was sequenced with immunoSEQ multiplex PCR; TCRdb's copy has only in-frame clones and lacks some. The table shows roughly 150,000 clones, with roughly 85% occurring only once. CDR3 length equals 14 residues. Germline lookup yields CDR1 SGHRS and CDR2 YFSETQ. V lost 0 bases, J lost 5 bases, and 10 bases lay in between. The data originate from a study of T cell responses to AZD1222 COVID-19 vaccine. The study, taken as a whole, reports: Receipt of two AZD1222 doses was followed by a rise in Spike-specific TCR breadth and depth. Spike regions recognized by vaccine-associated CD4 TCRs spanned the protein, led by 160-218 and 743-854. Unmutated variant regions are reportedly targeted by nearly half of spike-specific TCRs.

The sequencing here drew on peripheral blood, taken 28 days after the second AZD1222 dose. The receptor was isolated from an adult who received the AZD1222 COVID-19 vaccine. The chain couples TRBV5-1 to TRBJ2-3; D possibly corresponds to TRBD2 (6 bases). CDR3 loop: CASSLAVGGDTQYF. The CDR3 region has the DNA TGCGCCAGCAGCTTGGCCGTGGGGGGAGATACGCAGTATTTT.